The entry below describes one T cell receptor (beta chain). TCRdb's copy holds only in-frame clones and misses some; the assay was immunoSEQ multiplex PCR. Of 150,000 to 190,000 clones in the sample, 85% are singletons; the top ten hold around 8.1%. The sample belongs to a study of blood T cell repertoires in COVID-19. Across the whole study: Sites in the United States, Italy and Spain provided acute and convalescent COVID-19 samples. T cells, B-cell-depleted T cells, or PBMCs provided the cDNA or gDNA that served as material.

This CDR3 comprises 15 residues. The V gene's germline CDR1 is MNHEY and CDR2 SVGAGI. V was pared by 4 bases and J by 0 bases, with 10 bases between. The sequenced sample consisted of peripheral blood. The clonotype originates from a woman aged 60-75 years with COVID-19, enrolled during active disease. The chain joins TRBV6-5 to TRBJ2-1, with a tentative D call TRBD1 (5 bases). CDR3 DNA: TGTGCCAGCAGTTCCAGACAGAGCTCCTACAATGAGCAGTTCTTC. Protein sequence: CASSSRQSSYNEQFF.